These 8 T cell receptor beta chains came from one sample sequenced in a study of T cells in Graves' hyperthyroidism and ophthalmopathy. Authors of the study amplified TCR beta CDR3 regions from RNA transcripts. Initially, a first-round RT-PCR of the TCR CDR3 employed the HTBI primer set. TCRdb independently ran MiXCR on the multiplex PCR reads; one entry per CDR3 protein. The sample includes about 760,000 distinct CDR3 sequences, under 45% seen only once; the top ten take around 29%. Sequencing was done on a sample of blood. These receptors were taken from a woman aged 35 to 49 with Graves' hyperthyroidism.

On this clonotype: At one end the junction does not follow the germline gene, possibly because of a read error. V gene TRBV20-1 combines with J gene TRBJ1-3; D not resolved. Germline loops: CDR1 DFQATT, CDR2 SNEGSKA (reference sequence). The length of the CDR3 is 9 residues. In DNA form, the CDR3 reads TGCAGTGCTAGAAAAACCATATATTTT. The encoded protein is CSARKTIYF.

A note on this clonotype: This may stem from a read error, because a much larger clone lies one nucleotide away. CDR3 sequence (DNA): TGTGCCAGCAGCTTAGACGGTGATGGCCACACCTTC. Translated, it gives CASSLDGDGHTF. V and J are TRBV7-9 and TRBJ1-2; D is unresolved. Germline CDR1 reads SEHNR; CDR2 reads FQNEAQ (reference sequence). The CDR3 loop spans 12 amino acids. The whole variable domain, remainder taken from reference TRBV7-9 and TRBJ1-2, is DTGVSQNPRHKITKRGQNVTFRCDPISEHNRLYWYRQTLGQGPEFLTYFQNEAQLEKSRLLSDRFSAERPKGSFSTLEIQRTEQGDSAMYLCASSLDGDGHTFGSGTRLTVV.

The rearrangement joins TRBV10-1 to TRBJ2-2; possibly TRBD1 for D (5 bases). Germline lookup yields CDR1 WNHNN and CDR2 SYGVQD (reference sequence). This CDR3 has 14 amino acids. The V and J ends lost 6 bases and 4 bases respectively, with 12 bases between them. In DNA form, the CDR3 reads TGCGCCAGCAGCGCAAGGGGTCGCACCGGGGAGCTGTTTTTT. Residues: CASSARGRTGELFF.

The genes are TRBV5-6 and TRBJ2-1, with 11 bases matching TRBD1. Germline CDR1 reads SGHDT; CDR2 reads YYEEEE. The V gene end was trimmed by 4 bases and the J gene end by 10 bases; junction bases not matched to a gene: 10. This CDR3 region has 15 residues. This CDR3 is CASSLPGQGGYEQFF. Written as DNA, the CDR3 is TGTGCCAGCAGCCTACCGGGACAGGGGGGCTACGAGCAGTTCTTC.

V is TRBV12-3 or TRBV12-4 and J is TRBJ1-1; tentatively, D is TRBD1 (5 bases). This CDR3 spans 16 amino acids. The V end lost 5 bases, the J end lost 0 bases, and 16 bases lay between the germline ends. CDR3 in amino acids: CASSPGLLRMNTEAFF. The CDR3 region has the DNA TGTGCCAGCAGTCCGGGACTCCTAAGGATGAACACTGAAGCTTTCTTT.

This clonotype was detected many times. V is TRBV7-3 and J is TRBJ1-2; maybe TRBD1 (5 bases). Germline lookup yields CDR1 SGHTA and CDR2 FQGTGA. Trimming removed 0 bases from V and 4 bases from J, with 9 bases in between. The CDR3 runs 14 residues. CDR3 DNA sequence: TGTGCCAGCAGCTTAACCGGTGACAGCTATGGCTACACCTTC. It translates to CASSLTGDSYGYTF. The full variable domain, with the rest looked up from reference TRBV7-3 and TRBJ1-2, is GAGVSQTPSNKVTEKGKYVELRCDPISGHTALYWYRQSLGQGPEFLIYFQGTGAADDSGLPNDRFFAVRPEGSVSTLKIQRTERGDSAVYLCASSLTGDSYGYTFGSGTRLTVV.

The J gene is TRBJ2-1, the V gene TRBV24-1; D call uncertain. The CDR3 extends over 15 amino acids. Germline V CDR1 and CDR2: KGHDR, SFDVKD. Trimming left V 4 bases short and J 0 bases short, with 9 bases between. The CDR3 spells CATSDQAFSYNEQFF. In DNA, the CDR3 is TGTGCCACCAGTGACCAAGCCTTCTCCTACAATGAGCAGTTCTTC.

This clonotype has just a few counts. The gene calls are TRBV7-9 and TRBJ1-5, with a weak D call TRBD1 (5 bases). V was trimmed by 5 bases and J by 2 bases, leaving 16 bases between them. Looked up from germline, CDR1 is SEHNR and CDR2 is FQNEAQ (reference sequence). The CDR3 spans 16 residues. This chain's CDR3 is CASSQGTGGGNQPQHF. The DNA of the CDR3 is TGTGCCAGCAGCCAAGGGACGGGGGGTGGCAATCAGCCCCAGCATTTT.